The 14 T cell receptor beta chains reported below all come from one sample, sequenced in a study of cytomegalovirus exposure and HLA in healthy donors. The assay was immunoSEQ multiplex PCR, and TCRdb's table has in-frame clones only and misses some. The sample lists hundreds of thousands of clones, roughly 88% occurring once. The sequenced material came from PBMCs. These receptor sequences come from a woman aged 18-30 years in good health and CMV-seronegative.

V gene TRBV4-1 combines with J gene TRBJ1-1; a possible D gene is TRBD1 (5 bases). V was clipped by 0 bases and J by 1 base, with 12 bases between them. Looked up from germline, CDR1 is MGHRA and CDR2 is YSYEKL. The CDR3 runs to 16 residues. This CDR3 reads CASSQEGSGPNTEAFF. Written as DNA, the CDR3 is TGCGCCAGCAGCCAAGAAGGTTCAGGGCCGAACACTGAAGCTTTCTTT.

This chain links TRBV19 with TRBJ2-7; 7 nucleotides agree with TRBD1. After removal of 5 bases from V and 1 base from J, the junction contained 14 bases not matched to a gene. The CDR3 is made up of 17 amino acids. Germline assignment: CDR1 LNHDA and CDR2 SQIVND (reference sequence). The CDR3, as DNA: TGTGCCAGTAGTCCAAAAAGGGGGCGGCCGACTTCCTACGAGCAGTACTTC. It specifies CASSPKRGRPTSYEQYF.

The rearrangement joins TRBV28 to TRBJ1-2, with 9 bases matching TRBD1. Trimming removed 2 bases from V and 8 bases from J; junction bases left unmatched: 9. CDR1 and CDR2 (germline): MDHEN, SYDVKM. The CDR3 is made up of 15 amino acids. The chain's CDR3 is CASSLRKQGALGYTF. The CDR3 region has the DNA TGTGCCAGCAGTTTACGTAAACAGGGGGCATTGGGCTACACCTTC.

The CDR3 DNA reads TGCGCCAGCAGCCAAACCCTTACGGGGGGTTTGGGAAACACCATATATTTT. Translation gives CASSQTLTGGLGNTIYF. This sequence joins TRBV4-1 and TRBJ1-3; TRBD1 is a possible D gene (5 bases). V was clipped by 2 bases and J by 4 bases, with 18 bases between them. CDR3 length: 17 amino acids. Germline V CDR1 and CDR2: MGHRA, YSYEKL.

The chain combines TRBV15 with TRBJ1-4; D possibly corresponds to TRBD1 (5 bases). V was shortened by 0 bases and J by 10 bases, with 15 bases between the two germline ends. The CDR3 has 15 residues. Germline V gives CDR1 LNHNV, CDR2 YYDKDF (reference sequence). DNA for the CDR3: TGTGCCACCAGCAGAGATTCGGGGGAGATAAGAAAACTGTTTTTT. Translation gives CATSRDSGEIRKLFF.

This clone was counted a single time. V and J are TRBV6-1 and TRBJ1-1; 11 bases agree with TRBD1. The germline CDR1 and CDR2 sequences are MNHNS and SASEGT. CDR3 length: 16 residues. Germline trimming cut 1 base from V and 3 bases from J; bases unmatched to any gene: 4. The CDR3: CASSEGTGGADTEAFF. CDR3 sequence (DNA): TGTGCCAGCAGTGAAGGGACAGGGGGCGCCGACACTGAAGCTTTCTTT.

The rearrangement uses TRBV7-8 and TRBJ2-7; 7 bases agree with TRBD1. This CDR3 contains 14 residues. Trimming cost V 3 bases and J 7 bases; bases outside gene matches: 9. Germline V gene data show CDR1 as SGHVS and CDR2 as FQNEAQ. The CDR3 is CASSFLSRDSEQYF. The CDR3 coding sequence is TGTGCCAGCAGCTTCCTCAGCCGGGACAGTGAGCAGTACTTC. The complete variable domain, with remaining parts taken from reference TRBV7-8 and TRBJ2-7, reads GAGVSQSPRYKVAKRGQDVALRCDPISGHVSLFWYQQALGQGPEFLTYFQNEAQLDKSGLPSDRFFAERPEGSVSTLKIQRTQQEDSAVYLCASSFLSRDSEQYFGPGTRLTVT.

V usage is TRBV5-4 and J usage is TRBJ2-2; D remains ambiguous. Germline V gene lookup returns CDR1 SGHNT and CDR2 YYREEE (reference sequence). The CDR3 loop spans 12 amino acids. V shed 3 bases and J shed 4 bases, with 4 bases lying between them. CDR3: CASSWPTGELFF. CDR3 sequence (DNA): TGTGCCAGCAGCTGGCCCACCGGGGAGCTGTTTTTT. Complete variable domain (other parts from reference TRBV5-4 and TRBJ2-2): ETGVTQSPTHLIKTRGQQVTLRCSSQSGHNTVSWYQQALGQGPQFIFQYYREEENGRGNFPPRFSGLQFPNYSSELNVNALELDDSALYLCASSWPTGELFFGEGSRLTVL.

This clone was picked up one time. This chain connects TRBV18 to TRBJ2-6; D remains unclear. Trimming removed 3 bases at V and 2 bases at J, with 29 bases between. Germline V gene data show CDR1 as KGHSH and CDR2 as LQKENI. CDR3 length: 22 amino acids. CDR3 nucleotides: TGTGCCAGCTCACCTTTGGCTGACTCCCCGGCTGCCACACCACCTGGGGCCAACGTCCTGACTTTC. It yields the protein CASSPLADSPAATPPGANVLTF.

V usage is TRBV11-2 and J usage is TRBJ1-1; unclear D gene. Germline V gene lookup returns CDR1 SGHAT and CDR2 FQNNGV. The CDR3 length is 14 residues. The V gene lost 6 bases and the J gene lost 0 bases, with 11 bases spanning the gap. The DNA for the CDR3 is TGTGCCAGCAGGATAGAACTATTGAACACTGAAGCTTTCTTT. It specifies CASRIELLNTEAFF.

The J gene is TRBJ1-1, the V gene TRBV10-3, with TRBD1 identical over 9 bases. Germline CDR1 reads ENHRY; CDR2 reads SYGVKD. The CDR3 runs to 14 residues. V shed 11 bases and J 4 bases; nucleotides not matched to a gene: 11. CDR3 DNA sequence: TGTGCCTCAGGAGAACAGGGGGCCGCCACTGAAGCTTTCTTT. Encoded protein: CASGEQGAATEAFF.

A few counts support this clone. The CDR3 DNA sequence: TGTGCCAGCAGTAGGACAGGGGAGGCCTATGGCTACACCTTC. Translated, it gives CASSRTGEAYGYTF. The chain couples TRBV6-5 to TRBJ1-2; TRBD1 matches 9 bases. There are 14 residues in the CDR3. V lost 5 bases to trimming and J lost 4 bases; unmatched junction nucleotides: 5. CDR1 and CDR2 from the germline V gene are MNHEY and SVGAGI.

As DNA, the CDR3 is TGTGCCAGCAGTTCTTATCCGGGACAGGGTTCCAATCAGCCCCAGCATTTT. It translates to CASSSYPGQGSNQPQHF. V usage is TRBV28 and J usage is TRBJ1-5; TRBD1 matches 9 bases. V was pared by 4 bases and J by 3 bases, with 10 bases of the junction left unmatched. This CDR3 comprises 17 residues. Germline V gene data show CDR1 as MDHEN and CDR2 as SYDVKM.

The chain employs TRBV7-6 and TRBJ1-1; the match to TRBD1 covers 7 bases. V lost 5 bases to trimming and J lost 11 bases; unmatched junction nucleotides: 8. Germline CDR1 SGHVS, CDR2 FNYEAQ. CDR3 length equals 12 residues. CDR3 coding DNA: TGTGCCAGCAGCGGTGGACAGGAGAAGGCTTTCTTT. This translates into CASSGGQEKAFF.